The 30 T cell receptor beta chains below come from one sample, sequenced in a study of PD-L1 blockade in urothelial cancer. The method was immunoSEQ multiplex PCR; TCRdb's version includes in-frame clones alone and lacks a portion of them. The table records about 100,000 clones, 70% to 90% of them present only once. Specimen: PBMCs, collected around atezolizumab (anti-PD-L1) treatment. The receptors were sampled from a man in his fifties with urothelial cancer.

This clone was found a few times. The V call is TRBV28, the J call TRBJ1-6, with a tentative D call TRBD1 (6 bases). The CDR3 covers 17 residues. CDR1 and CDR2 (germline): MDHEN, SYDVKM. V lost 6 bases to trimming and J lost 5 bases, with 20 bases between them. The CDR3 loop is CASRGFQSQGHNSPLHF. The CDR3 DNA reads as TGTGCCAGCAGAGGGTTTCAATCACAGGGTCATAATTCACCCCTCCACTTT. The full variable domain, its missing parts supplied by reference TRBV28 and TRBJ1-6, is DVKVTQSSRYLVKRTGEKVFLECVQDMDHENMFWYRQDPGLGLRLIYFSYDVKMKEKGDIPEGYSVSREKKERFSLILESASTNQTSMYLCASRGFQSQGHNSPLHFGNGTRLTVT.

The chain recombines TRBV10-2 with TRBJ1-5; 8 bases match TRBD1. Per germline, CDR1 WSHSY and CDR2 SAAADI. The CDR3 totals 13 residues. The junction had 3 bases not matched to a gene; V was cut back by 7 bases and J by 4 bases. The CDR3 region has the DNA TGCGCCAGCACGGGACAGGTAAATCAGCCCCAGCATTTT. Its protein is CASTGQVNQPQHF.

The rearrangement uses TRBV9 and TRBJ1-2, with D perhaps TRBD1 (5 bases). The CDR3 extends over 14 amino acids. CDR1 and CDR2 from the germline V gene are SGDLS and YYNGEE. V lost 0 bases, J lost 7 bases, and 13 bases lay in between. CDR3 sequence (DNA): TGTGCCAGCAGCGTAGTAGGGGCGGTTGGTGGCTACACCTTC. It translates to CASSVVGAVGGYTF. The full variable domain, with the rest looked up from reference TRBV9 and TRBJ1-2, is DSGVTQTPKHLITATGQRVTLRCSPRSGDLSVYWYQQSLDQGLQFLIQYYNGEERAKGNILERFSAQQFPDLHSELNLSSLELGDSALYFCASSVVGAVGGYTFGSGTRLTVV.

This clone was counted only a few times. The CDR3 nucleotides are TGTGCCATCACCACAGGGGTAGGGAATTCACCCCTCCACTTT. Translation: CAITTGVGNSPLHF. The genes are TRBV10-3 and TRBJ1-6; 7 bases are a match to TRBD1. The germline V gene has CDR1 ENHRY and CDR2 SYGVKD. The CDR3 length is 14 residues. With V trimmed by 7 bases and J by 7 bases, 7 bases remained unmatched.

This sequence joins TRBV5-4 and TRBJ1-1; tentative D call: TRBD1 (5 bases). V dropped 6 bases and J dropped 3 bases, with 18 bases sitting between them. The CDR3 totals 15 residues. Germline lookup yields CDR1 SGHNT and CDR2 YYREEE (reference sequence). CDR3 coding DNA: TGTGCCAGCAATTATAAGGGGCGGACGTACACTGAAGCTTTCTTT. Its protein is CASNYKGRTYTEAFF.

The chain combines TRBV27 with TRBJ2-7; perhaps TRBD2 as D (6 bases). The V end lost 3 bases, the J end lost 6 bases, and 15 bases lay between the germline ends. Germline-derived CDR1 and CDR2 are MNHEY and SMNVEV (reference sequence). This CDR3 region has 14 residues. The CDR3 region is CASSFGLGGVEQYF. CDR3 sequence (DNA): TGTGCCAGCAGTTTTGGCCTCGGCGGGGTCGAGCAGTACTTC.

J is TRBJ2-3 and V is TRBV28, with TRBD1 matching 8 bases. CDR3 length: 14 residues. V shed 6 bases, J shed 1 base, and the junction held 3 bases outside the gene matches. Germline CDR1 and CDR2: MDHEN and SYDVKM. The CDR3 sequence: CASRMGQGTDTQYF. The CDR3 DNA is TGTGCCAGCAGGATGGGACAGGGCACAGATACGCAGTATTTT. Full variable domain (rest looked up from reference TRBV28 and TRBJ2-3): DVKVTQSSRYLVKRTGEKVFLECVQDMDHENMFWYRQDPGLGLRLIYFSYDVKMKEKGDIPEGYSVSREKKERFSLILESASTNQTSMYLCASRMGQGTDTQYFGPGTRLTVL.

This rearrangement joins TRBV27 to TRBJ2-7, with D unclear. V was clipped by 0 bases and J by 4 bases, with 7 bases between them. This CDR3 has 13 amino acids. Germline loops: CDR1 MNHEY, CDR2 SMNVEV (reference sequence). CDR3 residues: CASSLSLSYEQYF. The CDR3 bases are TGTGCCAGCAGTTTATCACTATCTTACGAGCAGTACTTC.

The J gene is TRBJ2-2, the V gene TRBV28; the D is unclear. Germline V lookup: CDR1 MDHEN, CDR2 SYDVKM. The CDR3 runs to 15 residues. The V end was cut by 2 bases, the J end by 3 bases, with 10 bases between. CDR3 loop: CASSLGQIDTGELFF. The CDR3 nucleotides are TGTGCCAGCAGTTTAGGGCAGATCGACACCGGGGAGCTGTTTTTT.

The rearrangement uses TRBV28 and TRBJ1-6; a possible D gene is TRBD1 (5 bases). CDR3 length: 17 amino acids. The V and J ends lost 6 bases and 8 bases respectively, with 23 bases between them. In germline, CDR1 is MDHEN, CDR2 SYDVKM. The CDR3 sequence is CASSLSSGHTDDSPLHF. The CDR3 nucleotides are TGTGCCAGCAGCCTATCCAGTGGACACACAGACGATTCACCCCTCCACTTT. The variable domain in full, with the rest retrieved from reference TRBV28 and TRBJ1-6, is DVKVTQSSRYLVKRTGEKVFLECVQDMDHENMFWYRQDPGLGLRLIYFSYDVKMKEKGDIPEGYSVSREKKERFSLILESASTNQTSMYLCASSLSSGHTDDSPLHFGNGTRLTVT.

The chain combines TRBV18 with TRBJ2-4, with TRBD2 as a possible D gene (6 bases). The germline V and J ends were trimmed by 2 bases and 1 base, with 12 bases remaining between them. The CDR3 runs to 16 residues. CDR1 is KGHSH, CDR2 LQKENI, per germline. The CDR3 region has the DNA TGTGCCAGCTCACCAGATCCTAGCGTTGCCAAAAACATTCAGTACTTC. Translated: CASSPDPSVAKNIQYF. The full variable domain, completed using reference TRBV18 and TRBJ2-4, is NAGVMQNPRHLVRRRGQEARLRCSPMKGHSHVYWYRQLPEEGLKFMVYLQKENIIDESGMPKERFSAEFPKEGPSILRIQQVVRGDSAAYFCASSPDPSVAKNIQYFGAGTRLSVL.

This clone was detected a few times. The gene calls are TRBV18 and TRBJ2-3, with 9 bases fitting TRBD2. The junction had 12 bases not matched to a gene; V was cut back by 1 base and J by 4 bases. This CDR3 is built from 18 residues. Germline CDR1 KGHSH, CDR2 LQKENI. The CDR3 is CASSPLRSGRRRADTQYF. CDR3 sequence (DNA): TGTGCCAGCTCACCACTCAGAAGCGGGAGGCGGAGGGCAGATACGCAGTATTTT.

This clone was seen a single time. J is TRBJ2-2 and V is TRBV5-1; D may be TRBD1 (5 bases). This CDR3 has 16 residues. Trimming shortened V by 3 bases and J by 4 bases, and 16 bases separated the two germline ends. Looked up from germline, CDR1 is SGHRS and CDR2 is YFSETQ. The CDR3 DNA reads TGCGCCAGCAGCTCCAGGGCGACCTTGGGCACCGGGGAGCTGTTTTTT. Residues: CASSSRATLGTGELFF.

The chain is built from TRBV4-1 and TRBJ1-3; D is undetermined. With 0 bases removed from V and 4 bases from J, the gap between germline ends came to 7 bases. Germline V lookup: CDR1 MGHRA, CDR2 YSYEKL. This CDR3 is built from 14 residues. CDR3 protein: CASSQDLRGNTIYF. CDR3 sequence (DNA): TGCGCCAGCAGCCAAGATTTGAGGGGAAACACCATATATTTT.

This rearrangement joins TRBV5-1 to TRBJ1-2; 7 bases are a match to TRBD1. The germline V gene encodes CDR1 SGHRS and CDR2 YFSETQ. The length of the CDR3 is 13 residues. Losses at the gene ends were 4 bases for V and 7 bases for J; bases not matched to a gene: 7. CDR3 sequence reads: CASSAVGDSGYTF. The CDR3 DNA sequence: TGCGCCAGCAGCGCTGTAGGGGACAGTGGCTACACCTTC.

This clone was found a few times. The CDR3 region is CASSLRLAGAYNEQFF. CDR3 sequence (DNA): TGTGCCAGCAGCTTACGATTAGCGGGGGCCTACAATGAGCAGTTCTTC. The chain joins TRBV7-9 to TRBJ2-1, with 9 bases identical to TRBD2. Unmatched junction bases numbered 4, after V lost 2 bases and J lost 2 bases. Germline CDR1 reads SEHNR; CDR2 reads FQNEAQ (reference sequence). The CDR3 loop spans 16 amino acids.

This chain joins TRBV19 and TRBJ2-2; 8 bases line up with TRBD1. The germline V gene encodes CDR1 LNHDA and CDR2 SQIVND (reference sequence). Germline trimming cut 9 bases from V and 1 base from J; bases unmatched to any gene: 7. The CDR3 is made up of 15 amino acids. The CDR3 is CASKDRGLNTGELFF. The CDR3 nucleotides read TGTGCCAGCAAAGACAGGGGCCTGAACACCGGGGAGCTGTTTTTT.

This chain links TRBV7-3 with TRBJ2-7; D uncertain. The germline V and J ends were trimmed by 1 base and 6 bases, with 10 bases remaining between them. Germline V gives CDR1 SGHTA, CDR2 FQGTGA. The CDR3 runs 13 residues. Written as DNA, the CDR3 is TGTGCCAGCAGCTTAAGCCCCCTAAGCGAGCAGTACTTC. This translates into CASSLSPLSEQYF. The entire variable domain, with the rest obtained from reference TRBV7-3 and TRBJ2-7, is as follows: GAGVSQTPSNKVTEKGKYVELRCDPISGHTALYWYRQSLGQGPEFLIYFQGTGAADDSGLPNDRFFAVRPEGSVSTLKIQRTERGDSAVYLCASSLSPLSEQYFGPGTRLTVT.

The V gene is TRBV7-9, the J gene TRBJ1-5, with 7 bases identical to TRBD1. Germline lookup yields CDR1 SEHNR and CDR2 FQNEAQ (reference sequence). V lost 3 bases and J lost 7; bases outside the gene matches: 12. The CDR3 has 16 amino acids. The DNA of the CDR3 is TGTGCCAGCAGCTTGGTCCCACAGGGGTATGGACAGCCCCAGCATTTT. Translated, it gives CASSLVPQGYGQPQHF.

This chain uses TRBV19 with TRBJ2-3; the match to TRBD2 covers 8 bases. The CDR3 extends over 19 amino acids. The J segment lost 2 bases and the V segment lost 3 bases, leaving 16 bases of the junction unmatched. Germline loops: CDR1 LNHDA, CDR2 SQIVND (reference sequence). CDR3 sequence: CASSIRNWRLAQFTDTQYF. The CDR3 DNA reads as TGTGCCAGTAGTATTCGGAACTGGAGACTAGCGCAATTCACAGATACGCAGTATTTT.

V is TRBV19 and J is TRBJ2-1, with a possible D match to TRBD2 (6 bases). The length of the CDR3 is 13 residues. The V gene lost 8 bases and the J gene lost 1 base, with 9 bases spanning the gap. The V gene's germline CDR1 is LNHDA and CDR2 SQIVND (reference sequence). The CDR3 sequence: CASGDSSYNEQFF. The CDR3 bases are TGTGCCAGTGGGGACTCTTCCTACAATGAGCAGTTCTTC.

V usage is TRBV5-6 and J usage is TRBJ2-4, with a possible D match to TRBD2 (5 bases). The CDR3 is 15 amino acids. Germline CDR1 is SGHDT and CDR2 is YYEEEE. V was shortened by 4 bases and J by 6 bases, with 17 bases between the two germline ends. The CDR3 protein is CASSREGPAGNIQYF. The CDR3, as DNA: TGTGCCAGCAGCCGGGAAGGGCCGGCTGGAAACATTCAGTACTTC.

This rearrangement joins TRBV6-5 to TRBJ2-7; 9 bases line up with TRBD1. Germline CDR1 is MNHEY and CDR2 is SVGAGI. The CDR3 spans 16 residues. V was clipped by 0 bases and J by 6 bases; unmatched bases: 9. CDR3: CASSYSGTGRALEQYF. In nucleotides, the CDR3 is TGTGCCAGCAGTTACTCGGGGACAGGGCGGGCCCTCGAGCAGTACTTC.

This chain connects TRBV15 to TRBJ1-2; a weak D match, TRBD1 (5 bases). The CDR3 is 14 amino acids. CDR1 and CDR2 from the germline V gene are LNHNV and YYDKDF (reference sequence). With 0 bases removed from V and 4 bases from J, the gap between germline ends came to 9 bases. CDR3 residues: CATSREGLRYGYTF. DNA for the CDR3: TGTGCCACCAGCAGAGAGGGGCTTCGCTATGGCTACACCTTC.

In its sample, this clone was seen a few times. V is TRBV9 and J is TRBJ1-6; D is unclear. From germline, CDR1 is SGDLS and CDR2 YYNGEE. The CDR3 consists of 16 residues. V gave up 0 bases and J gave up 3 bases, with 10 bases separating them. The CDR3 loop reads CASSVEAGGYNSPLHF. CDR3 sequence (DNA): TGTGCCAGCAGCGTAGAGGCAGGAGGCTATAATTCACCCCTCCACTTT.

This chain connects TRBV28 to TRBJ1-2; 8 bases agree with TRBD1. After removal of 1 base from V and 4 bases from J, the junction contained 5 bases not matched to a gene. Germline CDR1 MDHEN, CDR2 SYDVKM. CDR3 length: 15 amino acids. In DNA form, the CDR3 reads TGTGCCAGCAGTTTATTGACAGGGGAGGCCTATGGCTACACCTTC. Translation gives CASSLLTGEAYGYTF.

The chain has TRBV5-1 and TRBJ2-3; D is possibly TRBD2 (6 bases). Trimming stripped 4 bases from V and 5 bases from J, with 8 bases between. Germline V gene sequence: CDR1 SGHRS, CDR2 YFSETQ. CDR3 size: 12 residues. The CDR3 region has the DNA TGCGCCAGCAGCCCGGGAGTAGATACGCAGTATTTT. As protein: CASSPGVDTQYF.

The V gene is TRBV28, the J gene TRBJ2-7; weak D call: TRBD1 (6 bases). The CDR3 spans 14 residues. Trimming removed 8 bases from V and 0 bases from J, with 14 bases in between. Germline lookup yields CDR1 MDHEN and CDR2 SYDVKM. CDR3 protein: CASLGAGASYEQYF. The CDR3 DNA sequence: TGTGCCAGCCTCGGGGCAGGGGCCTCCTACGAGCAGTACTTC.

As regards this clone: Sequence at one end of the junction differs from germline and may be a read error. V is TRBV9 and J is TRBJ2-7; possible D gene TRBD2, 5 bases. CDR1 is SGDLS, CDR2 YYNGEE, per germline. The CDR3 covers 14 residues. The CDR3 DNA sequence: TGTGCCAGCAGCGTGACTACAAACTCCTACGAGCAGCACTTC. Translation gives CASSVTTNSYEQHF. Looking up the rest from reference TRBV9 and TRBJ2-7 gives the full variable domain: DSGVTQTPKHLITATGQRVTLRCSPRSGDLSVYWYQQSLDQGLQFLIQYYNGEERAKGNILERFSAQQFPDLHSELNLSSLELGDSALYFCASSVTTNSYEQHFGPGTRLTVT.

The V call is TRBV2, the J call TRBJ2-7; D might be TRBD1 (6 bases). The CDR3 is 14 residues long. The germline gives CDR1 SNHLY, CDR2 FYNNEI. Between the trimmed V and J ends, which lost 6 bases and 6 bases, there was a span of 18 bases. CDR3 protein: CASRSPRGSIEQYF. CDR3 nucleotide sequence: TGTGCCAGCAGGTCCCCCAGGGGTTCTATCGAGCAGTACTTC.